This T cell receptor beta chain was sequenced for a study of shared clonotypes between healthy human individuals. Turning to the study itself: A donor's plate count was three for CD4 naive and three for CD4 memory; CD8 naive had two and CD8 memory one. Overall study findings and caveats: Sorted-subset samples were not fully sequenced, rarefaction indicated. Richness estimates generally favored naive over memory subsets. The study found lower generation probabilities in non-shared clonotypes than in those shared by all four donors.

Using immunoSEQ multiplex PCR, the repertoire was profiled, and TCRdb retains in-frame clones only, with some absent. Among some 2 million clones listed, 95% were seen once. Notes on this clone: No antigen is known for it.

With 3 bases removed from V and 8 bases from J, the gap between germline ends came to 17 bases. The CDR3 is 14 amino acids. From germline, CDR1 is SGDLS and CDR2 YYNGEE. J is TRBJ1-2 and V is TRBV9; D gene uncertain. This receptor was taken from a man younger than 35 in good health. The sequenced material came from naive CD4+ T cells sorted from blood. Subset reported: CD45RA+ positively selected. The chain's CDR3 is CASSAPNPIGGYTF. The CDR3 DNA reads TGTGCCAGCAGCGCCCCAAACCCCATAGGAGGCTACACCTTC.